Reported below is one T cell receptor (beta chain). Its matching antigen is unknown. Primers: 60 Vbeta forward and 13 Jbeta reverse. Method: immunoSEQ multiplex PCR; TCRdb's copy keeps in-frame clones and lacks some. This sample has some 170,000 clones, with roughly 80% found just once. This sample is part of a study of cytomegalovirus exposure and HLA in healthy donors. The V and J ends lost 3 bases and 4 bases respectively, with 17 bases between them. CDR1 is LNHNV and CDR2 is YYDKDF in the germline V gene (reference sequence). The CDR3 runs to 16 residues. Study-wide points: Most TCRs appeared rarely, but some public TCRs recurred in many donors. In a later analysis, DRB1 alleles had the most associated TCRs; HLA-C alleles the fewest. Some V segments (TRBV6-2 and TRBV6-3 among them) were excluded as indistinguishable.

The clonotype comes from a woman between 18 and 30 years old in good health and CMV-seropositive. What was sequenced was PBMCs. This chain connects TRBV15 to TRBJ2-3, with a possible D match to TRBD2 (5 bases). CDR3 in amino acids: CATSRLREGYSDTQYF. CDR3 DNA sequence: TGTGCCACCAGCAGGCTCCGAGAGGGATACTCAGATACGCAGTATTTT.